This entry lists 13 T cell receptor beta chains sequenced from one sample in a study of tumor-infiltrating lymphocytes in primary liver carcinoma. TCR beta cDNA was made from 500 ng total RNA with a constant-region primer. The TCR beta library was amplified through three nested multiplex PCR rounds in a modified ARM-PCR procedure. The first two PCR rounds used TRBV1-TRBV30 primers with a Cbeta primer, roughly 10 cycles each. From the multiplex PCR reads, TCRdb called clonotypes with MiXCR, one entry per CDR3 protein. The sample contains approximately 210,000 distinct CDR3 sequences, about two thirds of which appear only once. Germline DNA was extracted too, while blood RNA derived from unsorted whole blood. The sequencing input was peripheral blood. The origin of the receptors is a woman aged 60-75 years with primary liver carcinoma and hepatitis B virus infection.

This clonotype was counted a few times. The chain uses TRBV5-1 and TRBJ2-1; maybe TRBD1 (6 bases). In germline, CDR1 is SGHRS, CDR2 YFSETQ. The CDR3 covers 13 residues. The ends were cut back, 4 bases at V and 8 bases at J, with 13 bases in the middle. The CDR3 DNA sequence: TGCGCCAGCAGCCGTGGACAGTCGGATGAGCAGTTCTTC. It is translated as CASSRGQSDEQFF.

This clonotype appeared many times. The genes are TRBV4-1 and TRBJ2-5; 14 bases match TRBD2. The CDR3 covers 17 residues. Trimming cost V 2 bases and J 5 bases; bases outside gene matches: 7. Germline loops: CDR1 MGHRA, CDR2 YSYEKL. For the CDR3, the DNA is TGCGCCAGCAGCCAATTGGCGGGACTAGCGGGAGTTGAGACCCAGTACTTC. As protein: CASSQLAGLAGVETQYF.

To note about this clonotype: Likely a read error: the CDR3 ends without its conserved phenylalanine or tryptophan. J is TRBJ2-1 and V is TRBV5-1, with 8 bases aligning to TRBD2. V dropped 0 bases and J dropped 1; count of bases not matched to a gene: 3. This CDR3 comprises 16 residues. Germline CDR1 reads SGHRS; CDR2 reads YFSETQ. The CDR3 loop is CASSLEAGGSYNEQFI. CDR3 in DNA: TGCGCCAGCAGCTTGGAGGCGGGAGGATCCTACAATGAGCAGTTCATC.

Regarding this clonotype: Just one base apart from a much larger clone, this may be a read error. This chain joins TRBV12-3 or TRBV12-4 and TRBJ2-1; D is undetermined. CDR3 length: 14 amino acids. DNA for the CDR3: TGTGCCAGCAGTTTGGGTTCGGCATCCAATGAGCACTTCTTC. Translating gives CASSLGSASNEHFF.

Comments on this clonotype: A much larger clone lies a single base off, so this may be a read error. V is TRBV5-4 and J is TRBJ2-3; tentatively, D is TRBD2 (6 bases). Germline V CDR1 and CDR2: SGHNT, YYREEE (reference sequence). The CDR3 sequence is 15 residues long. V shed 7 bases and J shed 5 bases, with 20 bases lying between them. The CDR3 protein is CASGKGLDLGDTQYF. In DNA form, the CDR3 reads TGTGCCAGCGGTAAGGGACTGGACTTAGGAGATACGCAGTATTTT.

This clonotype was seen repeatedly, ten times or more. The chain recombines TRBV12-3 or TRBV12-4 with TRBJ1-2; no firm D call. The CDR3 is 14 residues long. Trimming took 3 bases from V and 5 from J, leaving 13 bases between them. The CDR3 nucleotides read TGTGCCAGCAGTTTCAGTAGGGCTGGGTATGGCTACACCTTC. It yields the protein CASSFSRAGYGYTF.

The chain employs TRBV11-2 and TRBJ2-3; 11 positions agree with TRBD2. Germline V gives CDR1 SGHAT, CDR2 FQNNGV. This CDR3 spans 14 amino acids. V dropped 8 bases and J dropped 4; count of bases not matched to a gene: 5. CDR3 protein: CASPGLAGPDTQYF. The CDR3 nucleotides read TGTGCCAGCCCTGGACTAGCGGGCCCAGATACGCAGTATTTT.

The chain has TRBV28 and TRBJ1-2; unclear D gene. CDR1 is MDHEN, CDR2 SYDVKM, per germline. Trimming removed 6 bases at V and 7 bases at J, with 18 bases between. The CDR3 covers 14 residues. The CDR3 region has the DNA TGTGCCAGCAGACCAGCTCCAAATTTTTCTGGCTACACCTTC. Translated: CASRPAPNFSGYTF.

This clonotype occurred many times. The chain employs TRBV30 and TRBJ2-5; D is unresolved. The CDR3 length is 12 residues. Germline CDR1 GTSNPN, CDR2 SVGIG (reference sequence). V shed 1 base and J shed 4 bases, with 7 bases lying between them. The CDR3 sequence is CAWSADRETQYF. CDR3 coding DNA: TGTGCCTGGAGTGCCGATCGAGAGACCCAGTACTTC.

The chain uses TRBV28 and TRBJ2-3; tentative D call: TRBD2 (6 bases). Trimming shortened V by 1 base and J by 5 bases, and 19 bases separated the two germline ends. The CDR3 is 17 residues long. The germline CDR1 and CDR2 sequences are MDHEN and SYDVKM. CDR3 protein: CASSLLARGRYKDTQYF. In nucleotides, the CDR3 is TGTGCCAGCAGTTTATTGGCTAGAGGGAGGTATAAAGATACGCAGTATTTT.

A few counts support this clonotype. At one end, the junction sequence differs from germline, possibly due to a read error. The V call is TRBV5-6, the J call TRBJ2-3, with a possible D match to TRBD2 (5 bases). CDR3 size: 17 residues. The germline V gene has CDR1 SGHDT and CDR2 YYEEEE. This CDR3 reads CASSSIGVGKNTDTQCF. CDR3 DNA: TGTGCCAGCAGCTCAATCGGAGTCGGGAAAAACACAGATACGCAGTGTTTT.

In its sample, this clonotype was seen a few times. The rearrangement uses TRBV7-9 and TRBJ2-3, with a possible D match to TRBD1 (5 bases). CDR3 size: 15 residues. Germline V CDR1 and CDR2: SEHNR, FQNEAQ (reference sequence). The germline V and J ends were trimmed by 5 bases and 1 base, with 13 bases remaining between them. Written as DNA, the CDR3 is TGTGCCAGCAGCCCCAGCGCCAGGGGCACAGATACGCAGTATTTT. It encodes CASSPSARGTDTQYF.

V is TRBV12-3 or TRBV12-4 and J is TRBJ1-5; D remains ambiguous. The CDR3 sequence is 11 residues long. The CDR3 DNA is TGTGCACGCAGTTCTCGGCAGCCCCAGCATTTT. Amino acids: CARSSRQPQHF.